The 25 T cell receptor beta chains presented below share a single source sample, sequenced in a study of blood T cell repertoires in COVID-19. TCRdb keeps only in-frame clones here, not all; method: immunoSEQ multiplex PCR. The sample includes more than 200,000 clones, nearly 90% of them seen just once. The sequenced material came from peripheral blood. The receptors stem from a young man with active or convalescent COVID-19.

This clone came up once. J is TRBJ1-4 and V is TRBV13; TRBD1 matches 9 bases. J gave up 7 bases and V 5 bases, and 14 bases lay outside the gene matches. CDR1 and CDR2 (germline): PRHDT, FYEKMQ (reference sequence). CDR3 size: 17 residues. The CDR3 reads CASSQNRGPGGGEKLFF. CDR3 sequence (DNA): TGTGCCAGCAGCCAAAACAGGGGGCCCGGTGGCGGTGAAAAACTGTTTTTT.

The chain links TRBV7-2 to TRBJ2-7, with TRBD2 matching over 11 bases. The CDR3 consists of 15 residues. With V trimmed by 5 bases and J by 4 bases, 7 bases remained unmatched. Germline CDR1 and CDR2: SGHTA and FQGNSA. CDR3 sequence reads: CASSGTSGSAYEQYF. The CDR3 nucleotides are TGTGCCAGCAGCGGTACTAGCGGGAGTGCGTACGAGCAGTACTTC.

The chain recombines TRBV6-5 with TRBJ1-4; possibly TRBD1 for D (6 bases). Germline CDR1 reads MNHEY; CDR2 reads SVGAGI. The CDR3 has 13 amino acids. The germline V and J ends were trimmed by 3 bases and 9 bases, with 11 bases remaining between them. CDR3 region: CASSYGQGQKLFF. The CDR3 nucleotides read TGTGCCAGCAGTTATGGGCAGGGGCAAAAACTGTTTTTT.

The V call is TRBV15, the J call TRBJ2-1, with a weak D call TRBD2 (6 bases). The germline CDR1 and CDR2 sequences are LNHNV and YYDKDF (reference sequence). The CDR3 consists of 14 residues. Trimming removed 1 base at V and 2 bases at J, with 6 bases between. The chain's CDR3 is CATSRAGAYNEQFF. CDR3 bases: TGTGCCACCAGCAGAGCGGGGGCCTACAATGAGCAGTTCTTC. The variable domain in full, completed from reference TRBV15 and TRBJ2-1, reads DAMVIQNPRYQVTQFGKPVTLSCSQTLNHNVMYWYQQKSSQAPKLLFHYYDKDFNNEADTPDNFQSRRPNTSFCFLDIRSPGLGDTAMYLCATSRAGAYNEQFFGPGTRLTVL.

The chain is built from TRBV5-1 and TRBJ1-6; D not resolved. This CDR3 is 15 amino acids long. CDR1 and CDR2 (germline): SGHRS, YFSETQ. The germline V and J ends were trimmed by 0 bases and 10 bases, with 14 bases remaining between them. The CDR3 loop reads CASSLGARPGSPLHF. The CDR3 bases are TGCGCCAGCAGCTTGGGGGCAAGACCGGGGTCACCCCTCCACTTT.

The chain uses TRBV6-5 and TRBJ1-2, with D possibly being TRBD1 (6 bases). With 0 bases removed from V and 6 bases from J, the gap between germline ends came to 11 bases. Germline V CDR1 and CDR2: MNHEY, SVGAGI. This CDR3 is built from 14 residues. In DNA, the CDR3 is TGTGCCAGCAGTTACTCGACACAGGGAAATGGCTACACCTTC. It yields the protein CASSYSTQGNGYTF.

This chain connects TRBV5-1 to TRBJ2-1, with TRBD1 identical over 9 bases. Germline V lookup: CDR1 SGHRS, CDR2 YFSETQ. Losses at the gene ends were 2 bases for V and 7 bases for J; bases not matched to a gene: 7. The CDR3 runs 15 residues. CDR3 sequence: CASSLIPGQGNEQFF. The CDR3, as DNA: TGCGCCAGCAGCTTAATACCGGGACAGGGAAATGAGCAGTTCTTC.

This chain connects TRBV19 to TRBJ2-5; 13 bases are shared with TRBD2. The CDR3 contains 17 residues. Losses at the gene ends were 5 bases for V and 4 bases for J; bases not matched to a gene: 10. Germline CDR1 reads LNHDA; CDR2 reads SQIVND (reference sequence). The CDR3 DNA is TGTGCCAGTAGTTCCCACCCGAGGACTAGCGGGGGAGAGACCCAGTACTTC. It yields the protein CASSSHPRTSGGETQYF. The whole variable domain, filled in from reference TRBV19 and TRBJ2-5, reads DGGITQSPKYLFRKEGQNVTLSCEQNLNHDAMYWYRQDPGQGLRLIYYSQIVNDFQKGDIAEGYSVSREKKESFPLTVTSAQKNPTAFYLCASSSHPRTSGGETQYFGPGTRLLVL.

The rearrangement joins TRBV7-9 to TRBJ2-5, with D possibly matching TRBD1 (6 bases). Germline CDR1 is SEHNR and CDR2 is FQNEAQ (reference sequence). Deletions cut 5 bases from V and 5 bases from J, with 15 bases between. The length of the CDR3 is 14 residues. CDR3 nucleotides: TGTGCCAGCAGCCGGGACACAGGACGGGAGACCCAGTACTTC. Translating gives CASSRDTGRETQYF.

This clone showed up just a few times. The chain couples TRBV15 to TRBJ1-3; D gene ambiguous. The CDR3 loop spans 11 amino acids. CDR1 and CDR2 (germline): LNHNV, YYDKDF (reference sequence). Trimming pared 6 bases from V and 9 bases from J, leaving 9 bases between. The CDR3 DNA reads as TGTGCCACCAGGGGCTTGGGCACCATATATTTT. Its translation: CATRGLGTIYF.

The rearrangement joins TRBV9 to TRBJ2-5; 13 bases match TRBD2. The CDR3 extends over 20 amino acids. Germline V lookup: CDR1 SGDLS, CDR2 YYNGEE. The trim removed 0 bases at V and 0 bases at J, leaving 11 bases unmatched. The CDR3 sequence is CASSVALGTSGTWYQETQYF. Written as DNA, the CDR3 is TGTGCCAGCAGCGTAGCTTTAGGGACTAGCGGGACCTGGTACCAAGAGACCCAGTACTTC.

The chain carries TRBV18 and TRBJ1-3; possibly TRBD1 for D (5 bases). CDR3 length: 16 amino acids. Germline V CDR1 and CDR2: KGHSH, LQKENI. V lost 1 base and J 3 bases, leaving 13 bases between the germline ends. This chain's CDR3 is CASSPLKGQIGNTIYF. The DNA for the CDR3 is TGTGCCAGCTCACCACTTAAGGGGCAAATTGGAAACACCATATATTTT. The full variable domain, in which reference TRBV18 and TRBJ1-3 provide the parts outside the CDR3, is NAGVMQNPRHLVRRRGQEARLRCSPMKGHSHVYWYRQLPEEGLKFMVYLQKENIIDESGMPKERFSAEFPKEGPSILRIQQVVRGDSAAYFCASSPLKGQIGNTIYFGEGSWLTVV.

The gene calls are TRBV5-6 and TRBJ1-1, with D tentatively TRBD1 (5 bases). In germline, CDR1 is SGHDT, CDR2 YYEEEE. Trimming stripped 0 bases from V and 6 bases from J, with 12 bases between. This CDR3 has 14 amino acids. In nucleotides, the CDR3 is TGTGCCAGCAGCTTGGTAGGGGTTGGTCCTGAAGCTTTCTTT. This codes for CASSLVGVGPEAFF.

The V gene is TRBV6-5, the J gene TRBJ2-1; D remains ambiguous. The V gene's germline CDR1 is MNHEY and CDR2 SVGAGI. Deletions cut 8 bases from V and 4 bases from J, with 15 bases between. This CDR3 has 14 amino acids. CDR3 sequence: CASGARSSYNEQFF. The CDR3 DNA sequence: TGTGCCAGCGGCGCTCGGAGTTCTTACAATGAGCAGTTCTTC.

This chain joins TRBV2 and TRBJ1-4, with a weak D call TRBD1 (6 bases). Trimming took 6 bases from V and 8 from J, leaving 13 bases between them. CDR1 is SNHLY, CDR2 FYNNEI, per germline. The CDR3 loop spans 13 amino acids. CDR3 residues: CASRVTGYEKLFF. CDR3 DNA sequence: TGTGCCAGCAGGGTCACAGGGTACGAAAAACTGTTTTTT.

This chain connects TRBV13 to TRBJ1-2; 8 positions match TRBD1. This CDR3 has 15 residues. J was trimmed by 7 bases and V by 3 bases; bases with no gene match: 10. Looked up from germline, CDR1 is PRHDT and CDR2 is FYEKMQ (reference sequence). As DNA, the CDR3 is TGTGCCAGCAGCTTGGGACAGGCTCGAATGGGTGGCTACACCTTC. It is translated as CASSLGQARMGGYTF. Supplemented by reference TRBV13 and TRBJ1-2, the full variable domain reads AAGVIQSPRHLIKEKRETATLKCYPIPRHDTVYWYQQGPGQDPQFLISFYEKMQSDKGSIPDRFSAQQFSDYHSELNMSSLELGDSALYFCASSLGQARMGGYTFGSGTRLTVV.

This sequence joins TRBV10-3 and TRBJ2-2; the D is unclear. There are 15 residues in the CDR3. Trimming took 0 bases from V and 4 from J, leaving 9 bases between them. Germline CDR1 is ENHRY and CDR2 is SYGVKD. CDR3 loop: CAISESGPSTGELFF. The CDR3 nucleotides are TGTGCCATCAGTGAGTCGGGCCCCTCCACCGGGGAGCTGTTTTTT.

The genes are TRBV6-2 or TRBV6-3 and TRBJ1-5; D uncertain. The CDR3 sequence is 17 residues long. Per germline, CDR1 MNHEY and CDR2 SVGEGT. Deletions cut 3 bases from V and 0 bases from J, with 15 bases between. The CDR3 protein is CASSYYALPNSNQPQHF. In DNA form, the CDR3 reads TGTGCCAGCAGTTATTATGCACTGCCAAATAGCAATCAGCCCCAGCATTTT.

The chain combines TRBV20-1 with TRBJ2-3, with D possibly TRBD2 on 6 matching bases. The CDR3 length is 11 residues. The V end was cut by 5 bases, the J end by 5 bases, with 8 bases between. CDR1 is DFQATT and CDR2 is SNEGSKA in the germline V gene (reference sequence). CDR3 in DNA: TGCAGTGCTGGGGACTTAGATACGCAGTATTTT. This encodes CSAGDLDTQYF.

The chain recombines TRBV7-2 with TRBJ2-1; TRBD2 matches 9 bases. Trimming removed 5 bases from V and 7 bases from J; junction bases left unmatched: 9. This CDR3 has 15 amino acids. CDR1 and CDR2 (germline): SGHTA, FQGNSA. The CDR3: CASSLSGGLRNEQFF. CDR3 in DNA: TGTGCCAGCAGCCTTAGCGGGGGCCTTCGGAATGAGCAGTTCTTC.

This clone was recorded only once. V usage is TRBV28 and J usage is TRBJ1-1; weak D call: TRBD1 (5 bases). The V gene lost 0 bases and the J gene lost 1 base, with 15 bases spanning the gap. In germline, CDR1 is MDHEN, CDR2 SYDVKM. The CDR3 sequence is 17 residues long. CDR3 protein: CASSLWGGGTKNTEAFF. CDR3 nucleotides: TGTGCCAGCAGTTTATGGGGCGGAGGGACCAAGAACACTGAAGCTTTCTTT.

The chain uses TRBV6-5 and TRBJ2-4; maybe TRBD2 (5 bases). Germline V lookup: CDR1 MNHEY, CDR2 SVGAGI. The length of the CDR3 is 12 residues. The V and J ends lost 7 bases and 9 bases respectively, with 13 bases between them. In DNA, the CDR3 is TGTGCCAGCAAAAAAACAACTAGCATTCAGTACTTC. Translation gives CASKKTTSIQYF.

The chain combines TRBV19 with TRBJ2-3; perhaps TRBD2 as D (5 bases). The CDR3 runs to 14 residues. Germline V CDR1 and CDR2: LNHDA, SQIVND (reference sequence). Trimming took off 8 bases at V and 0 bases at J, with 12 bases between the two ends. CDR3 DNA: TGTGCCAGTGCTCGGGATTATAGCACAGATACGCAGTATTTT. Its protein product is CASARDYSTDTQYF.

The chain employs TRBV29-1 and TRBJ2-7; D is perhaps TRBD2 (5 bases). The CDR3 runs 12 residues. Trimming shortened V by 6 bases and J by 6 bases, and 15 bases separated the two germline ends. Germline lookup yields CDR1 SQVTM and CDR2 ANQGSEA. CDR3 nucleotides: TGCAGCGTCCGGATAACTAGTTCCGAGCAGTACTTC. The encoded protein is CSVRITSSEQYF.

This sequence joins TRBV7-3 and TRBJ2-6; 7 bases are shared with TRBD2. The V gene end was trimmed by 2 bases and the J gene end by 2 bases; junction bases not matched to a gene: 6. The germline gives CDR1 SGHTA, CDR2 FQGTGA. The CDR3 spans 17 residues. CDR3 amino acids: CASSLRGREPGANVLTF. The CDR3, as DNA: TGTGCCAGCAGCTTACGCGGGAGAGAACCTGGGGCCAACGTCCTGACTTTC.